The 8 T cell receptor beta chains listed next were all sequenced from one sample in a study of tumor-infiltrating lymphocytes in primary liver carcinoma. Joint extraction of RNA and DNA used roughly 18-34 mg of bulk tissue that was unsorted. A constant-region primer served to make TCR beta cDNA from roughly 460 ng total RNA. Employing slightly modified ARM-PCR, three nested multiplex PCR rounds were run, and these gave rise to the TCR beta libraries. The first two PCR rounds, approximately 10 cycles each, used TRBV1-TRBV30 forward primers and a C-beta reverse primer. TCRdb re-called the multiplex PCR reads through MiXCR, storing one row per CDR3 protein. The profile covers 90,000 to 150,000 distinct CDR3 sequences, with approximately 71% appearing a single time and over 7.5% taken by the ten largest. The sample taken for sequencing was tumor-adjacent normal liver tissue. These TCRs come from a woman aged 60 to 75 with primary liver carcinoma and hepatitis B virus infection.

Ten or more counts support this clonotype. The V call is TRBV6-6, the J call TRBJ2-7; TRBD1 is a possible D gene (5 bases). The CDR3 extends over 14 amino acids. CDR1 and CDR2 (germline): MNHNY, SVGAGI (reference sequence). V was cut by 7 bases and J by 2 bases, with 15 bases left in between. The CDR3 DNA follows: TGTGCCAGCAAACCAGACAGTTCCACCTACGAGCAGTACTTC. Its protein product is CASKPDSSTYEQYF.

Note on this clonotype: No conserved phenylalanine or tryptophan is present at the end of the CDR3, so a read error is the likely explanation. CDR3 sequence reads: CAIERGKETQYY. In nucleotides, the CDR3 is TGTGCCATCGAGCGGGGGAAAGAGACCCAGTACTAC. V gene TRBV11-3 combines with J gene TRBJ2-5; TRBD2 agrees at 8 bases. Germline CDR1 SGHNT, CDR2 YENEEA. The CDR3 loop spans 12 amino acids. The ends lost 10 bases at V and 3 bases at J; junction bases unmatched: 4.

The chain uses TRBV11-3 and TRBJ2-5; D might be TRBD2 (5 bases). The CDR3 has 14 residues. The V end was cut by 9 bases, the J end by 1 base, with 15 bases between. Germline V gene data show CDR1 as SGHNT and CDR2 as YENEEA. The CDR3 DNA is TGTGCCAGGAGCGCCATTAGCGCCCAAGAGACCCAGTACTTC. Residues: CARSAISAQETQYF.

Comment on this clonotype: A junction end diverges from the germline sequence, so it may reflect a read error. The chain couples TRBV5-1 to TRBJ2-5; D uncertain. This CDR3 region has 11 residues. Per germline, CDR1 SGHRS and CDR2 YFSETQ. The CDR3 region is CTSSLQETQYF. The CDR3, as DNA: TGCACCAGCAGCCTACAAGAGACCCAGTACTTC.

This clonotype was seen repeatedly, ten times or more. This rearrangement joins TRBV5-4 to TRBJ2-1; 9 positions match TRBD2. There are 15 residues in the CDR3. Germline CDR1 and CDR2: SGHNT and YYREEE (reference sequence). V dropped 1 base and J dropped 7; count of bases not matched to a gene: 6. The CDR3 DNA sequence: TGTGCCAGCAGCTTGTTCCGCGGGAGGGGTAATGAGCAGTTCTTC. Its translation is CASSLFRGRGNEQFF. The entire variable domain, with the rest obtained from reference TRBV5-4 and TRBJ2-1, is as follows: ETGVTQSPTHLIKTRGQQVTLRCSSQSGHNTVSWYQQALGQGPQFIFQYYREEENGRGNFPPRFSGLQFPNYSSELNVNALELDDSALYLCASSLFRGRGNEQFFGPGTRLTVL.

On this clonotype itself: A much bigger clone sits one base away, suggesting this may be a read error. This sequence joins TRBV7-9 and TRBJ1-2; 9 bases fit TRBD1. Germline V gene data show CDR1 as SEHNR and CDR2 as FQNEAQ (reference sequence). This CDR3 comprises 13 residues. The CDR3 region is CASGFDRGGGYTF. The CDR3 nucleotides read TGTGCCAGCGGCTTTGACAGGGGGGGCGGCTACACCTTC.

To note about this clonotype: Its ends do not fully match the called genes, so a read error is possible. The chain employs TRBV12-3 or TRBV12-4 and TRBJ1-1; D not resolved. The CDR3 is 15 residues long. The DNA for the CDR3 is TGTGCCAGGAGTTTAAGCTCAGGCCTGAACACTGAAGCTTTCTTT. Its translation is CARSLSSGLNTEAFF.

A remark on this clonotype: A much larger clone differs by one base, so this may be a read error. The chain is built from TRBV28 and TRBJ2-3; the D gene is possibly TRBD1 (5 bases). This CDR3 spans 17 amino acids. V was cut by 5 bases and J by 2 bases, with 20 bases left in between. CDR1 is MDHEN and CDR2 is SYDVKM in the germline V gene. The CDR3, as DNA: TGTGCCAGCAGTATCACCGAGAGAGTTGGGGCCACAGATACGCAGTATTTT. This encodes CASSITERVGATDTQYF.